These 24 T cell receptor beta chains originate from one sample sequenced in a study of blood T cell repertoires in COVID-19. Assay: immunoSEQ multiplex PCR; the TCRdb copy retains only in-frame clones and omits some. The sample lists roughly 280,000 clones; about 88% were seen once. Sample: PBMCs or T cells enriched from blood (not recorded which). The receptor set was obtained from a woman aged 45-59 years who had recovered from COVID-19.

The chain couples TRBV5-1 to TRBJ2-7; TRBD2 agrees at 11 bases. The CDR3 extends over 14 amino acids. J lost 3 bases, V lost 7 bases, and 6 bases had no gene match. Germline values: CDR1 SGHRS, CDR2 YFSETQ. The CDR3 sequence is CASHSSGRIYEQYF. The CDR3 DNA is TGCGCCAGCCACTCTAGCGGGAGGATCTACGAGCAGTACTTC. Filled out from reference TRBV5-1 and TRBJ2-7, the complete variable domain reads KAGVTQTPRYLIKTRGQQVTLSCSPISGHRSVSWYQQTPGQGLQFLFEYFSETQRNKGNFPGRFSGRQFSNSRSEMNVSTLELGDSALYLCASHSSGRIYEQYFGPGTRLTVT.

The chain has TRBV2 and TRBJ1-5; D is possibly TRBD1 (6 bases). The CDR3 totals 13 residues. Germline assignment: CDR1 SNHLY and CDR2 FYNNEI. Between the trimmed V and J ends, which lost 5 bases and 6 bases, there was a span of 11 bases. The CDR3 here is CASSLQGGQPQHF. In nucleotides, the CDR3 is TGTGCCAGCAGTTTACAGGGTGGTCAGCCCCAGCATTTT.

This clone appeared a single time. The chain joins TRBV13 to TRBJ2-7; 7 bases fit TRBD2. Germline V gene lookup returns CDR1 PRHDT and CDR2 FYEKMQ (reference sequence). The CDR3 extends over 18 amino acids. V shed 0 bases, J shed 3 bases, and the junction held 14 bases outside the gene matches. As DNA, the CDR3 is TGTGCCAGCAGCTTAGGCTCGCTAGCGGAGCTTAACAACTACGAGCAGTACTTC. Its translation: CASSLGSLAELNNYEQYF.

The chain joins TRBV28 to TRBJ2-2; the match to TRBD2 covers 11 bases. The germline V gene has CDR1 MDHEN and CDR2 SYDVKM. This CDR3 is 16 amino acids long. Trimming cost V 6 bases and J 1 base; bases outside gene matches: 4. This CDR3 reads CASRNGLAGNTGELFF. CDR3 DNA sequence: TGTGCCAGCAGGAACGGACTAGCGGGGAACACCGGGGAGCTGTTTTTT.

The chain links TRBV24-1 to TRBJ2-3, with 14 bases identical to TRBD2. CDR1 KGHDR and CDR2 SFDVKD come from the germline V gene. The CDR3 contains 17 residues. Trimming cost V 3 bases and J 5 bases; bases outside gene matches: 6. The CDR3 reads CATSDPGTSGSGDTQYF. As DNA, the CDR3 is TGTGCCACCAGTGATCCAGGGACTAGCGGGAGTGGAGATACGCAGTATTTT.

This clone was recorded only once. The genes are TRBV7-9 and TRBJ2-3; a possible D gene is TRBD2 (5 bases). Germline assignment: CDR1 SEHNR and CDR2 FQNEAQ (reference sequence). V was cut by 1 base and J by 8 bases, with 13 bases left in between. The CDR3 has 14 residues. CDR3: CASSLGYGVGTQYF. The DNA of the CDR3 is TGTGCCAGCAGCTTAGGTTACGGGGTGGGTACGCAGTATTTT.

The chain couples TRBV7-2 to TRBJ1-2; the match to TRBD1 covers 8 bases. The ends lost 2 bases at V and 1 base at J; junction bases unmatched: 6. The CDR3 is 16 residues long. The germline V gene encodes CDR1 SGHTA and CDR2 FQGNSA. The chain's CDR3 is CASSLRGQGDNYGYTF. Written as DNA, the CDR3 is TGTGCCAGCAGCTTACGCGGACAGGGAGATAACTATGGCTACACCTTC. The full variable domain, with the rest looked up from reference TRBV7-2 and TRBJ1-2, is GAGVSQSPSNKVTEKGKDVELRCDPISGHTALYWYRQSLGQGLEFLIYFQGNSAPDKSGLPSDRFSAERTGGSVSTLTIQRTQQEDSAVYLCASSLRGQGDNYGYTFGSGTRLTVV.

The chain employs TRBV5-1 and TRBJ2-1, with 7 bases that match TRBD1. This CDR3 has 13 amino acids. V lost 4 bases to trimming and J lost 4 bases; unmatched junction nucleotides: 2. Germline values: CDR1 SGHRS, CDR2 YFSETQ. The CDR3 loop reads CASSVQGYNEQFF. The CDR3 nucleotides are TGCGCCAGCAGCGTACAGGGGTACAATGAGCAGTTCTTC.

The chain joins TRBV27 to TRBJ1-1, with 7 bases lining up with TRBD1. With V trimmed by 2 bases and J by 1 base, 19 bases remained unmatched. There are 20 residues in the CDR3. From germline, CDR1 is MNHEY and CDR2 SMNVEV (reference sequence). The CDR3, as DNA: TGTGCCAGCAGTTTAGTTCGGGACAGTAGCGCCCGTAGGGGGAACACTGAAGCTTTCTTT. Its protein product is CASSLVRDSSARRGNTEAFF.

The gene calls are TRBV7-2 and TRBJ2-1, with TRBD1 as a possible D gene (6 bases). V lost 3 bases to trimming and J lost 3 bases, with 12 bases between them. Germline CDR1 reads SGHTA; CDR2 reads FQGNSA. The CDR3 has 15 residues. The CDR3 here is CASSFQGHGYNEQFF. In DNA form, the CDR3 reads TGTGCCAGCAGCTTCCAGGGGCATGGCTACAATGAGCAGTTCTTC.

The CDR3 reads CASRLSSLGAFF. The CDR3 DNA is TGTGCCAGTAGACTGAGCTCCCTTGGGGCTTTCTTT. V gene TRBV12-3 or TRBV12-4 combines with J gene TRBJ1-1; D not resolved. V lost 9 bases to trimming and J lost 11 bases, with 19 bases between them. The CDR3 spans 12 residues.

The chain carries TRBV6-5 and TRBJ1-2, with 11 bases lining up with TRBD1. This CDR3 spans 13 amino acids. The V gene end was trimmed by 8 bases and the J gene end by 7 bases; junction bases not matched to a gene: 6. CDR1 MNHEY and CDR2 SVGAGI come from the germline V gene. The CDR3 bases are TGTGCCAGCCGGGACAGGGGGGTTCGTGGCTACACCTTC. Its translation is CASRDRGVRGYTF.

Points on this clone: Other DNA sequences within the sample encode an identical CDR3. The chain is built from TRBV9 and TRBJ2-1, with D possibly TRBD2 on 6 matching bases. The CDR3 totals 17 residues. The germline gives CDR1 SGDLS, CDR2 YYNGEE. Trimming took off 4 bases at V and 0 bases at J, with 17 bases between the two ends. CDR3 bases: TGTGCCAGCAGCCCCCGGTTAGCGGCTAGCTCCTACAATGAGCAGTTCTTC. Amino acid sequence: CASSPRLAASSYNEQFF.

V gene TRBV7-9 combines with J gene TRBJ2-3, with D possibly being TRBD1 (5 bases). The V and J ends lost 8 bases and 0 bases respectively, with 15 bases between them. Germline values: CDR1 SEHNR, CDR2 FQNEAQ (reference sequence). CDR3 length: 15 amino acids. Here the CDR3 reads CASLKNQGSTDTQYF. The CDR3 region has the DNA TGTGCCAGCTTAAAGAACCAGGGCAGCACAGATACGCAGTATTTT.

Details on this clone: The junction departs from the called germline gene at one end, perhaps through a read error. J is TRBJ2-4 and V is TRBV7-7; D possibly corresponds to TRBD2 (6 bases). This CDR3 spans 14 amino acids. The germline V gene encodes CDR1 SSHAT and CDR2 FNYEAQ (reference sequence). CDR3 bases: TGTGCTAGCAGCTTCCTAGCGATTAAAAACATTCAGTACTTC. Protein sequence: CASSFLAIKNIQYF.

In this sample, this clone turned up once. Here the CDR3 reads CASEGLAGHNEQFF. CDR3 DNA sequence: TGTGCCAGCGAGGGACTAGCGGGTCACAATGAGCAGTTCTTC. The V and J genes are TRBV27 and TRBJ2-1, with TRBD2 identical over 12 bases. The CDR3 consists of 14 residues. Germline V gene sequence: CDR1 MNHEY, CDR2 SMNVEV (reference sequence). V gave up 8 bases and J gave up 5 bases; unmatched junction bases: 4.

The V call is TRBV5-8, the J call TRBJ1-5, with TRBD1 matching over 7 bases. The CDR3 has 18 amino acids. After removal of 2 bases from V and 1 base from J, the junction contained 12 bases not matched to a gene. Germline V gene data show CDR1 as SGHTS and CDR2 as YDEGEE. CDR3 sequence: CASSFLLRRDRSNQPQHF. For the CDR3, the DNA is TGTGCCAGCAGCTTTCTTCTACGGCGGGACAGAAGCAATCAGCCCCAGCATTTT.

The rearrangement uses TRBV29-1 and TRBJ1-1; 7 bases agree with TRBD1. This CDR3 is built from 14 residues. J gave up 0 bases and V 4 bases, and 5 bases lay outside the gene matches. CDR1 and CDR2 from the germline V gene are SQVTM and ANQGSEA. The CDR3, as DNA: TGCAGCGTTGTACAGGGGATTCTGAACACTGAAGCTTTCTTT. It encodes CSVVQGILNTEAFF.

In its sample, this clone was seen once. The gene calls are TRBV7-2 and TRBJ2-3; D possibly corresponds to TRBD2 (6 bases). V gave up 2 bases and J gave up 5 bases, with 20 bases separating them. This CDR3 is built from 17 residues. Germline V gene lookup returns CDR1 SGHTA and CDR2 FQGNSA. The chain's CDR3 is CASSLYIPGEFGDTQYF. CDR3 sequence (DNA): TGTGCCAGCAGCTTATATATCCCGGGGGAATTCGGAGATACGCAGTATTTT.

J is TRBJ1-5 and V is TRBV18, with unresolved D. The germline gives CDR1 KGHSH, CDR2 LQKENI. The CDR3 consists of 12 residues. Trimming stripped 3 bases from V and 3 bases from J, with 3 bases between. In DNA form, the CDR3 reads TGTGCCAGCTCACCCTTCAATCAGCCCCAGCATTTT. Residues: CASSPFNQPQHF.

The chain combines TRBV6-6 with TRBJ2-5; 8 positions agree with TRBD2. The CDR3 has 15 amino acids. Germline V CDR1 and CDR2: MNHNY, SVGAGI (reference sequence). J lost 3 bases, V lost 5 bases, and 8 bases had no gene match. The CDR3 nucleotides read TGTGCCAGCAGTACGTTTATAGCGGGAAAAGAGACCCAGTACTTC. Its translation is CASSTFIAGKETQYF.

The V gene is TRBV14, the J gene TRBJ1-2; the match to TRBD1 covers 10 bases. The V gene's germline CDR1 is SGHDN and CDR2 FVKESK. V was clipped by 2 bases and J by 4 bases; unmatched bases: 10. There are 17 residues in the CDR3. CDR3 bases: TGTGCCAGCAGCCAACTGGGACTGACAGGGGGCCGCTATGGCTACACCTTC. This gives the protein CASSQLGLTGGRYGYTF.

A few counts support this clone. The V and J genes are TRBV27 and TRBJ2-1, with D possibly TRBD1 on 5 matching bases. Trimming stripped 5 bases from V and 10 bases from J, with 18 bases between. There are 14 residues in the CDR3. CDR1 is MNHEY, CDR2 SMNVEV, per germline (reference sequence). In DNA form, the CDR3 reads TGTGCCAGCAGTCTATGGCAGGGTCGGAGCGAGCAGTTCTTC. Translated: CASSLWQGRSEQFF.

CDR3 loop: CASSQFRTDSNQPQHF. CDR3 bases: TGTGCCAGCAGCCAATTTAGGACAGATAGCAATCAGCCCCAGCATTTT. The chain links TRBV4-2 to TRBJ1-5; D may be TRBD1 (6 bases). The germline gives CDR1 LGHNA, CDR2 YNFKEQ. Between the trimmed V and J ends, which lost 2 bases and 0 bases, there was a span of 11 bases. This CDR3 contains 16 residues.